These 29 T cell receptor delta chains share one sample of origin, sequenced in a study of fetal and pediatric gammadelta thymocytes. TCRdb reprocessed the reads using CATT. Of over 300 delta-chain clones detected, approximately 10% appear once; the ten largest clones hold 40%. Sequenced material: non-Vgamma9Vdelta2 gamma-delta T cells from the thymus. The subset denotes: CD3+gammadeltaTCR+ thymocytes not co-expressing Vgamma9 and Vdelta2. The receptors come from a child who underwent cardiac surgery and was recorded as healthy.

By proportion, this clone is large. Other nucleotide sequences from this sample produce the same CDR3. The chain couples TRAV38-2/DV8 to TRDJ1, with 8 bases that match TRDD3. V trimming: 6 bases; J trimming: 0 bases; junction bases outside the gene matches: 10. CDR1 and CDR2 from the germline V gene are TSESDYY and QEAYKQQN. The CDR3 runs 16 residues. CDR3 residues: CAYTSGGPLYTDKLIF. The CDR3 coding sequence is TGTGCTTATACGTCTGGGGGACCCTTGTACACCGATAAACTCATCTTT.

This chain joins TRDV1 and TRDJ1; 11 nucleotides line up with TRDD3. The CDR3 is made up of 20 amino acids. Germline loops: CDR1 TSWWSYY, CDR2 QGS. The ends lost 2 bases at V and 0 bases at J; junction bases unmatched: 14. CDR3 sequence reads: CALGEAGDLGDTLHTDKLIF. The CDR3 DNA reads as TGTGCTCTTGGGGAAGCCGGGGATCTGGGGGATACATTGCACACCGATAAACTCATCTTT.

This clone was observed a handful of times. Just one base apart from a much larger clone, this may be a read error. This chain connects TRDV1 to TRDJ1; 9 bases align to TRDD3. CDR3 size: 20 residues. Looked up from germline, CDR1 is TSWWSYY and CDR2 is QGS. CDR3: CALGKLGRFLLGEYTDKLIF. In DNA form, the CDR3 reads TGTGCTCTTGGGAAACTAGGCCGATTCTTACTGGGGGAGTACACCGATAAACTCATCTTT.

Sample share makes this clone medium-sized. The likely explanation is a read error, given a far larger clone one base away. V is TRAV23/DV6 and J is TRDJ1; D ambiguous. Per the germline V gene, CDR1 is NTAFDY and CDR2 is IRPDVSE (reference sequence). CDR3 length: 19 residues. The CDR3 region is CAVPTNPQAGGVCTDKLIF. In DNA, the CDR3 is TGTGCCGTGCCAACCAATCCTCAGGCCGGCGGGGTTTGCACCGATAAACTCATCTTT.

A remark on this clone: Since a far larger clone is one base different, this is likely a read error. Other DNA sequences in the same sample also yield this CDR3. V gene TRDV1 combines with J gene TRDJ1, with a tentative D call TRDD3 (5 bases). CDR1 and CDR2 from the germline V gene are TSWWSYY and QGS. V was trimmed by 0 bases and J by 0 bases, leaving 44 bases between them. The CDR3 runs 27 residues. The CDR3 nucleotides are TGTGCTCTTGGGGAACTGGGTGGGAAACCCCAGTCCCCACGTACTGGTGGACCGTTTTCCGACACCGATAAACTCATCTTT. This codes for CALGELGGKPQSPRTGGPFSDTDKLIF.

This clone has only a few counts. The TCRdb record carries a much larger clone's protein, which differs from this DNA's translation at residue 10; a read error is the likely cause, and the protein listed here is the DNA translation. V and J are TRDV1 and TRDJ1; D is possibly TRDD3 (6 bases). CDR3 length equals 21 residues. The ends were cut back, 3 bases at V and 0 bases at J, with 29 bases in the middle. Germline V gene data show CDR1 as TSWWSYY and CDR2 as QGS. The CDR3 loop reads CALGDGISSCGSDYYTDKLIF. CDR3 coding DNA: TGTGCTCTTGGGGATGGGATAAGCTCTTGTGGATCCGACTATTACACCGATAAACTCATCTTT.

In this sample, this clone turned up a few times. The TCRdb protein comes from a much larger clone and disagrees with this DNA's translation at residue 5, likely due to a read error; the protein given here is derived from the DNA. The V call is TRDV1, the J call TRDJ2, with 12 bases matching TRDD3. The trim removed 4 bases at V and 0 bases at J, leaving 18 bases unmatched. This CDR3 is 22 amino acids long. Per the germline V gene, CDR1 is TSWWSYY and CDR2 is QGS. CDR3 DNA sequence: TGTGCTCTTGGGGGCCACATCCCCATCGTACTGGGGGATACCACTTTGACAGCACAACTCTTCTTT. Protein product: CALGGHIPIVLGDTTLTAQLFF.

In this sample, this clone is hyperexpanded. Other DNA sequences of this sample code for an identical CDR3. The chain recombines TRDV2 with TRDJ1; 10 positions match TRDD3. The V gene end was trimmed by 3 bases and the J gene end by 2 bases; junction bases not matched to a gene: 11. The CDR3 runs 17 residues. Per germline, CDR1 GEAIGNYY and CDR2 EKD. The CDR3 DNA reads TGTGCCTGTGACGGATACTGGATACTGGGGGATACCGATAAACTCATCTTT. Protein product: CACDGYWILGDTDKLIF.

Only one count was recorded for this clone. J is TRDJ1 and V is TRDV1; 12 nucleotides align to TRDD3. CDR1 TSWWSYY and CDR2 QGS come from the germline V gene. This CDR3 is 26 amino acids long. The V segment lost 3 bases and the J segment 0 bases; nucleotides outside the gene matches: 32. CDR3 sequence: CALGDHIPIVLGDTSFPDPYTDKLIF. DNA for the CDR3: TGTGCTCTTGGGGACCACATCCCCATCGTACTGGGGGATACCTCGTTCCCCGACCCCTACACCGATAAACTCATCTTT.

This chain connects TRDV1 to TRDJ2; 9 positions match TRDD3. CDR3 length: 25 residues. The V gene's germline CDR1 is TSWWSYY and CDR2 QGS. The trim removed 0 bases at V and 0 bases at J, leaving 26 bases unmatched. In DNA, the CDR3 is TGTGCTCTTGGGGAACTAGGCGGTGTATCCTCCAAGTGGGGTACTGGGGGAGCTTTGACAGCACAACTCTTCTTT. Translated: CALGELGGVSSKWGTGGALTAQLFF.

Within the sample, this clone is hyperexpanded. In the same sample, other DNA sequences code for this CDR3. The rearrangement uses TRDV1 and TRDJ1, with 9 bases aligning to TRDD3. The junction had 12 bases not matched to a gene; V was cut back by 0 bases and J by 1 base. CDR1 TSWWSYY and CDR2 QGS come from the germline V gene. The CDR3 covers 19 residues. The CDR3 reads CALGELVFPTGGITDKLIF. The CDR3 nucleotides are TGTGCTCTTGGGGAACTAGTCTTTCCTACTGGGGGAATCACCGATAAACTCATCTTT.

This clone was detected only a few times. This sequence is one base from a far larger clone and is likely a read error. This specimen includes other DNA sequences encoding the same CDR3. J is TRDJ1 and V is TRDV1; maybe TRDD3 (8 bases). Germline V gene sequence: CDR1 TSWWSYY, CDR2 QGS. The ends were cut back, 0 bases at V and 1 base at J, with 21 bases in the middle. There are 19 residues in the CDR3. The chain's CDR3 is CALGELVFPTGGITDKLIF. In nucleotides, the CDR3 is TGTGCTCTTGGGGAACTAGTCTTTCCTACTGGGGGGATCACCGATAAACTCATCTTT.

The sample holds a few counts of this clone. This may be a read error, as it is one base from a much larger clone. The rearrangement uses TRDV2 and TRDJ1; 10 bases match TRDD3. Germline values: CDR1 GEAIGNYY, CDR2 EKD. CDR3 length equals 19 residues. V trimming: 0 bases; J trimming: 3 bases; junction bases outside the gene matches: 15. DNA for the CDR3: TGTGCCTGTGACACCGGGGTACGGGGGGATACGCGGCGAGCCGATAAACTCATCTTT. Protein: CACDTGVRGDTRRADKLIF.

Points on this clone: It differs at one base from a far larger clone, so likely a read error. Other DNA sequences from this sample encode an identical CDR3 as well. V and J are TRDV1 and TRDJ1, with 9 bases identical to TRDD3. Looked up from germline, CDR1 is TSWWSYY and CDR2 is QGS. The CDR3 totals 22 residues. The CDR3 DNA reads TGCGCTCTTGGGGAACGGATCTACTTGGGGATACGTTCAAAACCTTACACCGATAAACTCATCTTT. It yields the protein CALGERIYLGIRSKPYTDKLIF.

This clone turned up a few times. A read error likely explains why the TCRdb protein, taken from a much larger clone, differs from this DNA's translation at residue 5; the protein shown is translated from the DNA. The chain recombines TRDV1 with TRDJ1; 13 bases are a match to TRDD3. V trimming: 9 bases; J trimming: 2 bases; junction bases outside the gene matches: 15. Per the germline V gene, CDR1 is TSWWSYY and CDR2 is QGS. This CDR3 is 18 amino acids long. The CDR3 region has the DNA TGTGCTCTCGGAGCCGTTATCGTACTGGGGGATACGACCGATAAACTCATCTTT. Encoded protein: CALGAVIVLGDTTDKLIF.

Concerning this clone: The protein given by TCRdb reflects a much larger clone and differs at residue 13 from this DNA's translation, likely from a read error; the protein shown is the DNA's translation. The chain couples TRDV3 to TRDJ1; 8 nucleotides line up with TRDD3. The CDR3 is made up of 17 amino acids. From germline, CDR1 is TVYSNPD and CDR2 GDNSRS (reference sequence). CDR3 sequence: CAFHALGEYQYTNKLIF. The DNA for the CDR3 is TGTGCCTTCCACGCCCTGGGGGAGTATCAGTACACCAATAAACTCATCTTT.

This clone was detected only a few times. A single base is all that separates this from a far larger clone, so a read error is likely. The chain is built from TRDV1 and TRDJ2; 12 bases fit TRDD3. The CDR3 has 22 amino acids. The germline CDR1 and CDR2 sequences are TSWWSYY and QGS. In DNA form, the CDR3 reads TGTGCTCTTGGGGACCACATCCCCATCGTACTGGGGGATACCACTTTGACAGTACAACTCTTCTTT. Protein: CALGDHIPIVLGDTTLTVQLFF.

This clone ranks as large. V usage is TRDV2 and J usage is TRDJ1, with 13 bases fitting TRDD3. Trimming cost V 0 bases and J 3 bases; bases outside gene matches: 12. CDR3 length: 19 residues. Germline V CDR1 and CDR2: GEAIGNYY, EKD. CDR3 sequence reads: CACDTGVLGDTRRADKLIF. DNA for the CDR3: TGTGCCTGTGACACCGGGGTACTGGGGGATACGCGGCGAGCCGATAAACTCATCTTT.

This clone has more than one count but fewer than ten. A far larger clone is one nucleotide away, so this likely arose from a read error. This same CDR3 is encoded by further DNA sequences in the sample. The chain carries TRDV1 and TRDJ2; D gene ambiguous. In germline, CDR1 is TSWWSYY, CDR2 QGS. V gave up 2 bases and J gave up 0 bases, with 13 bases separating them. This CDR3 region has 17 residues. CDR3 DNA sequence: TGTGCTCTTGGGGAAGTTGGAGGGCCGGCTTTGACAGCACAACTCTTCTTT. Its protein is CALGEVGGPALTAQLFF.

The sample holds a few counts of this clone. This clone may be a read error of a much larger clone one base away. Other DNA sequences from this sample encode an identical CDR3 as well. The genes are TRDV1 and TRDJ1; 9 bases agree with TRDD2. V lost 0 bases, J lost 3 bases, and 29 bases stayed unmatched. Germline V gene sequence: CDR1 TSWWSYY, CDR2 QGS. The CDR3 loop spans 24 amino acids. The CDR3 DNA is TGTGCTCTTGGGGAACTAGGCCTTCCTACCCGTACGGGGGGATCTCCTGTACATGCCGATAAACTCATCTTT. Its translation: CALGELGLPTRTGGSPVHADKLIF.

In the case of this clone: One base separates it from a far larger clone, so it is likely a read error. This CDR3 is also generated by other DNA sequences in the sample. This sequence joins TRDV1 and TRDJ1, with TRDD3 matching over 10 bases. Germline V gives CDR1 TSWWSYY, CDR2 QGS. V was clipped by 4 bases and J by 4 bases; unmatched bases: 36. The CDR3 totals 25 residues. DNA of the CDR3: TGTGCTCTTGGGGCCGGAACCCCTCGATTCTTCCCCTTTCCATATGGGGGATACAGGGACGATAAACTCATCTTT. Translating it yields CALGAGTPRFFPFPYGGYRDDKLIF.

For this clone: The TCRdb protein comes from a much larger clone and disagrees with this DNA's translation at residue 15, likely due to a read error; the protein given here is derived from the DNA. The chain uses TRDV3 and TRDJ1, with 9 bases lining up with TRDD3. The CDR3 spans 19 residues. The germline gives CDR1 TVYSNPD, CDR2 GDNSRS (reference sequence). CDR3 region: CAFRRWGDTPKAYTNKLIF. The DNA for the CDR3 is TGTGCCTTTAGACGCTGGGGGGATACCCCGAAGGCGTACACCAATAAACTCATCTTT.

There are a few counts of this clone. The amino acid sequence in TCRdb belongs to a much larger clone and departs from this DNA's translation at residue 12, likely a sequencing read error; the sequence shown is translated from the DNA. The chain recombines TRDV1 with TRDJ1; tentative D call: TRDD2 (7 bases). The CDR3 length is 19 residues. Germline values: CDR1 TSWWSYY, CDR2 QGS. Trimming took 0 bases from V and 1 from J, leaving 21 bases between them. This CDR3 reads CALGELVFPTGRITDKLIF. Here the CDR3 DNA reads TGTGCTCTTGGGGAACTAGTCTTTCCTACTGGGAGAATCACCGATAAACTCATCTTT.

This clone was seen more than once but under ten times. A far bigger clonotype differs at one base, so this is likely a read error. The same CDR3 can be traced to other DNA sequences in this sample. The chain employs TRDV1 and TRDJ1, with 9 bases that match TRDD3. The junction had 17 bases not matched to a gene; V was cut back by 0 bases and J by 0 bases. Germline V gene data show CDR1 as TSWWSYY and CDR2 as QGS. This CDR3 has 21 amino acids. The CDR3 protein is CALGELTLQHWGTPYTDKLIF. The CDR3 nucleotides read TGTGCTCTTGGGGAACTGACCCTACAACACTGGGGGACCCCGTACACCGATAAACTCATCTTT.

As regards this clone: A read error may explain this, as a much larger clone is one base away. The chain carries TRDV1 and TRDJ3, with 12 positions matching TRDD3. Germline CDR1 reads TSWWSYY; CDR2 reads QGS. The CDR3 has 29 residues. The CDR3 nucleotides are TGTGCTCTTGGGGAAAGGTTGAGGAATTGCGAAAGCCCCTTACTGGGGGATACCCTGAGCTCCTGGGACACCCGACAGAGGTTTTTC. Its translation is CALGERLRNCESPLLGDTLSSWDTRQRFF.

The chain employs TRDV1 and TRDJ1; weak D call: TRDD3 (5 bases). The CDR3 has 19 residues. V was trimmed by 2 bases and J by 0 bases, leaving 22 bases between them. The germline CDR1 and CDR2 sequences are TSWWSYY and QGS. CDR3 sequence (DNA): TGTGCTCTTGGGGAAAGTTTTCCGGGTCGGGGGGGGTACACCGATAAACTCATCTTT. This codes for CALGESFPGRGGYTDKLIF.

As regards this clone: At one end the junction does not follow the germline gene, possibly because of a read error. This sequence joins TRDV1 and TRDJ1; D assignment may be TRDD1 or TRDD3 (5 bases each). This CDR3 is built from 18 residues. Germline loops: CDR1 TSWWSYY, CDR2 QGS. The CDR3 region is CALGEYRVVMGKTDKIIF. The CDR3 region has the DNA TGTGCTCTTGGGGAATATAGAGTGGTAATGGGGAAAACAGATAAAATAATATTT.

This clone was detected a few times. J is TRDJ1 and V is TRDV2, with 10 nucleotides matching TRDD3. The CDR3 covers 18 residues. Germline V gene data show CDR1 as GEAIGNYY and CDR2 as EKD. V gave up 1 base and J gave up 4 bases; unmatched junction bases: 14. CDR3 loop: CACDTVHTGGSGGDKLIF. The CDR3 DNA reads TGTGCCTGTGACACTGTACATACTGGGGGATCCGGGGGCGATAAACTCATCTTT.

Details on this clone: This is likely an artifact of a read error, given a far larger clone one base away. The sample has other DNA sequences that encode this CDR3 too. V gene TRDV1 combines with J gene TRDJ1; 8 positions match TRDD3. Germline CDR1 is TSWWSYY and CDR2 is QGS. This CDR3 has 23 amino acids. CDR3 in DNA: TGTGCTCTCGGGGAATCAGCTCCTACAGTCCGGGGCTGGGGGACTCCGTACACCGATAAACTCATCTTT. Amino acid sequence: CALGESAPTVRGWGTPYTDKLIF.